This TCR beta chain emerged from a study of blood T cell repertoires in COVID-19. Study context: From the United States, Italy and Spain came samples of acute and convalescent COVID-19. Sources were T cells, B-cell-depleted T cells, or PBMCs; the material itself was cDNA or gDNA.

As originally analysed: How many nucleated cells were present was estimated from reference gene primer amplification. Clones were read by immunoSEQ multiplex PCR, and TCRdb kept only the in-frame ones, dropping some. V and J calls plus clone size are reproduced from that table; the DNA served to infer D and trimming. Of roughly 78,000 clones in the sample, over 80% were seen once. The clonotype was recovered from a woman older than 75 with acute or convalescent COVID-19. Sequencing was carried out using peripheral blood.

The CDR3 DNA reads as TGTGCCAGCAGTTTCTGGGCCCGGGACACAGATACGCAGTATTTT. Protein: CASSFWARDTDTQYF. The V call is TRBV27, the J call TRBJ2-3; D might be TRBD2 (5 bases). The CDR3 totals 15 residues. With 3 bases removed from V and 2 bases from J, the gap between germline ends came to 12 bases. The V gene's germline CDR1 is MNHEY and CDR2 SMNVEV (reference sequence).